This T cell receptor (beta chain) was obtained from a study of cytomegalovirus exposure and HLA in healthy donors. Study-wide results and limits: As was reported, the HLA-A and HLA-B alleles of most subjects were accurately predicted from TCR beta sequences.

From germline, CDR1 is GTSNPN and CDR2 SVGIG (reference sequence). V shed 0 bases and J shed 2 bases, with 11 bases lying between them. This CDR3 has 14 residues. The PCR ran on 60 Vbeta and 13 Jbeta primers. The protocol was immunoSEQ multiplex PCR, while the TCRdb copy is restricted to in-frame clones and leaves out a portion. Altogether some 20,000 clones are present, 75% being singletons, with the ten largest covering less than 4.5%. Concerning this clone: Its antigen is as yet unknown.

The rearrangement joins TRBV30 to TRBJ2-7; maybe TRBD1 (5 bases). The origin of this receptor is a man aged 18 to 30 in good health and CMV-seronegative. The source material was PBMCs. This CDR3 is CAWSVRAGTYEQYF. The CDR3, as DNA: TGTGCCTGGAGTGTACGGGCAGGGACCTACGAGCAGTACTTC.